This T cell receptor (beta chain) originates from a study of cytotoxic CD8 clonotypes in ibrutinib-treated CLL. Some clones are missing from TCRdb's copy, which holds only in-frame ones; the method was immunoSEQ multiplex PCR. The table has under 300,000 clones, more than 70% seen once; the top ten hold about 5.7%. The V gene's germline CDR1 is MGHRA and CDR2 YSYEKL. V shed 1 base, J shed 12 bases, and the junction held 11 bases outside the gene matches. This CDR3 region has 14 residues. This sample comprised PBMCs, obtained at disease progression, from a patient treated with ibrutinib. The V and J genes are TRBV4-1 and TRBJ2-7; 8 nucleotides match TRBD2. The TCR was taken from a human donor with chronic lymphocytic leukemia. The CDR3 loop is CASSQVAGLSGRYF. CDR3 sequence (DNA): TGCGCCAGCAGCCAAGTAGCGGGTCTAAGCGGGAGGTACTTC.